This T cell receptor beta chain was found in a study of T cell responses to AZD1222 COVID-19 vaccine. Study-level background: Second doses at about 4 or about 12 weeks were pooled. Study results and caveats: Among vaccine-associated CD4 TCRs, coverage spanned spike, with dominance at 160-218 and 743-854. White British donors predominated, females outnumbered males, and clonal diversity was possibly underestimated. No repertoire was sampled before or during the peak T cell response, only after it.

With respect to this clone: Its antigen remains unidentified.

TCRdb's table, derived via immunoSEQ multiplex PCR, lists solely in-frame clones and lacks some. The data contain more than 75,000 clones, about nine tenths of them singletons. The sequence derives from an adult in good health. Sequencing used peripheral blood, obtained on day 0 of AZD1222 vaccination.

The CDR3 is CASSQAPSTRSTF. CDR3 in DNA: TGCGCCAGCAGCCAGGCCCCCTCGACACGGAGCACCTTC. The J gene is TRBJ1-2, the V gene TRBV4-1; D is unresolved. CDR1 MGHRA and CDR2 YSYEKL come from the germline V gene. This CDR3 has 13 amino acids. The V and J ends lost 3 bases and 13 bases respectively, with 18 bases between them.